The 28 T cell receptor beta chains given below trace back to one sample, sequenced in a study of T cell responses to AZD1222 COVID-19 vaccine. Sequencing was performed with immunoSEQ multiplex PCR; in TCRdb, only in-frame clones are kept and a portion is missing. The sample yields about 100,000 clones, more than 70% seen once. The sequences come from peripheral blood, collected on day 0 of AZD1222 vaccination. The receptors shown here come from an adult in good health.

The chain couples TRBV6-5 to TRBJ2-7, with 11 bases matching TRBD2. This CDR3 region has 15 residues. Losses at the gene ends were 5 bases for V and 6 bases for J; bases not matched to a gene: 9. Germline values: CDR1 MNHEY, CDR2 SVGAGI. The CDR3 spells CASSRGSGRAREQYF. The CDR3 nucleotides read TGTGCCAGCAGTCGTGGTAGCGGGAGGGCCCGCGAGCAGTACTTC.

The chain combines TRBV29-1 with TRBJ1-1, with D tentatively TRBD1 (5 bases). V was pared by 3 bases and J by 8 bases, with 16 bases between. The V gene's germline CDR1 is SQVTM and CDR2 ANQGSEA. This CDR3 is 13 amino acids long. CDR3 sequence: CSVDEGHSTEAFF. The DNA for the CDR3 is TGCAGCGTTGACGAAGGACACTCAACAGAAGCTTTCTTT.

The chain combines TRBV28 with TRBJ2-3; 7 bases match TRBD2. Germline CDR1 and CDR2: MDHEN and SYDVKM. The CDR3 spans 14 residues. The V segment lost 3 bases and the J segment 10 bases; nucleotides outside the gene matches: 10. As DNA, the CDR3 is TGTGCCAGCAGTTTGGGACTACCCCTTAACCCGCAGTATTTT. Translated, it gives CASSLGLPLNPQYF.

The gene calls are TRBV4-2 and TRBJ2-3, with TRBD1 matching 8 bases. The CDR3 covers 14 residues. V trimming: 3 bases; J trimming: 4 bases; junction bases outside the gene matches: 3. Germline V CDR1 and CDR2: LGHNA, YNFKEQ. The CDR3 DNA sequence: TGTGCCAGCAGCCATGGACAGGGAGCAGATACGCAGTATTTT. Residues: CASSHGQGADTQYF.

This clone has just a few counts. The J gene is TRBJ1-1, the V gene TRBV28, with 7 bases identical to TRBD1. CDR1 is MDHEN and CDR2 is SYDVKM in the germline V gene. The CDR3 totals 17 residues. With 7 bases clipped from V and 5 bases from J, the junction kept 19 bases outside the gene matches. Here the CDR3 reads CASTTWLILGGRTEAFF. In nucleotides, the CDR3 is TGTGCCAGCACCACCTGGTTGATATTAGGGGGCCGGACTGAAGCTTTCTTT.

V usage is TRBV28 and J usage is TRBJ1-5; 10 bases align to TRBD1. Germline CDR1 reads MDHEN; CDR2 reads SYDVKM. The CDR3 totals 16 residues. V lost 6 bases to trimming and J lost 5 bases; unmatched junction nucleotides: 10. CDR3 residues: CASRGPGQGLYQPQHF. CDR3 bases: TGTGCCAGCAGGGGGCCGGGACAGGGGCTTTATCAGCCCCAGCATTTT.

The rearrangement links TRBV19 to TRBJ1-1; maybe TRBD1 (5 bases). Germline loops: CDR1 LNHDA, CDR2 SQIVND (reference sequence). The CDR3 covers 14 residues. V was trimmed by 1 base and J by 5 bases, leaving 11 bases between them. The DNA of the CDR3 is TGTGCCAGTAGTATAGGGGGCGCGCGTACTGAAGCTTTCTTT. This codes for CASSIGGARTEAFF.

The rearrangement links TRBV24-1 to TRBJ2-1; D is perhaps TRBD1 (5 bases). This CDR3 contains 15 residues. Trimming took off 0 bases at V and 8 bases at J, with 13 bases between the two ends. Germline V lookup: CDR1 KGHDR, CDR2 SFDVKD. The DNA of the CDR3 is TGTGCCACCAGTGATTTGCGGAGCAGGGTGGATGAGCAGTTCTTC. Its translation is CATSDLRSRVDEQFF.

In its sample, this clone was seen once. This rearrangement joins TRBV10-3 to TRBJ1-6; no clear D. There are 13 residues in the CDR3. CDR1 and CDR2 from the germline V gene are ENHRY and SYGVKD. V was pared by 2 bases and J by 8 bases, with 7 bases between. CDR3 coding DNA: TGTGCCATCAGTGAGACGAATTATTCACCCCTCCACTTT. Residues: CAISETNYSPLHF.

This chain uses TRBV28 with TRBJ1-2; D is unresolved. This CDR3 spans 14 amino acids. V was trimmed by 3 bases and J by 1 base, leaving 9 bases between them. Germline lookup yields CDR1 MDHEN and CDR2 SYDVKM. The DNA of the CDR3 is TGTGCCAGCAGTTTTGGCAGAAGTAACTATGGCTACACCTTC. It specifies CASSFGRSNYGYTF.

The genes are TRBV6-2 or TRBV6-3 and TRBJ1-1, with 8 positions matching TRBD1. The CDR3 spans 14 residues. The J segment lost 6 bases and the V segment lost 6 bases, leaving 9 bases of the junction unmatched. Germline loops: CDR1 MNHEY, CDR2 SVGEGT. CDR3 loop: CASSLGQAVAEAFF. CDR3 sequence (DNA): TGTGCCAGCAGCCTGGGACAGGCGGTCGCTGAAGCTTTCTTT.

The CDR3 here is CASNSKHRGQETQYF. As DNA, the CDR3 is TGTGCCAGCAACTCAAAGCACAGGGGCCAAGAGACCCAGTACTTC. The V and J genes are TRBV6-5 and TRBJ2-5, with 7 nucleotides matching TRBD1. In germline, CDR1 is MNHEY, CDR2 SVGAGI. J gave up 1 base and V 7 bases, and 9 bases lay outside the gene matches. This CDR3 comprises 15 residues.

This sequence joins TRBV7-2 and TRBJ2-7; the D gene is possibly TRBD2 (6 bases). Germline V gives CDR1 SGHTA, CDR2 FQGNSA. The CDR3 extends over 15 amino acids. Trimming shortened V by 1 base and J by 3 bases, and 13 bases separated the two germline ends. The DNA for the CDR3 is TGTGCCAGCAGCTTAGGGGCGGGATCCTACTACGAGCAGTACTTC. It yields the protein CASSLGAGSYYEQYF.

The chain couples TRBV20-1 to TRBJ2-1; D not resolved. Between the trimmed V and J ends, which lost 3 bases and 9 bases, there was a span of 6 bases. Per germline, CDR1 DFQATT and CDR2 SNEGSKA (reference sequence). The CDR3 loop spans 10 amino acids. The chain's CDR3 is CSASGFEQFF. Here the CDR3 DNA reads TGCAGTGCTAGCGGGTTTGAGCAGTTCTTC.

The chain has TRBV28 and TRBJ1-5, with D unclear. The CDR3 is 15 residues long. V was shortened by 5 bases and J by 0 bases, with 11 bases between the two germline ends. Germline V gene data show CDR1 as MDHEN and CDR2 as SYDVKM. This chain's CDR3 is CASSAGPGSNQPQHF. CDR3 coding DNA: TGTGCCAGCAGTGCTGGACCAGGTAGCAATCAGCCCCAGCATTTT.

The V gene is TRBV6-5, the J gene TRBJ2-2; D is ambiguous. The CDR3 loop spans 13 amino acids. Trimming shortened V by 2 bases and J by 3 bases, and 4 bases separated the two germline ends. Germline V CDR1 and CDR2: MNHEY, SVGAGI. The CDR3 loop is CASSYTYTGELFF. DNA for the CDR3: TGTGCCAGCAGTTACACTTACACCGGGGAGCTGTTTTTT.

The V gene is TRBV19, the J gene TRBJ2-5; 7 positions match TRBD1. With V trimmed by 6 bases and J by 3 bases, 4 bases remained unmatched. This CDR3 is built from 13 residues. Germline values: CDR1 LNHDA, CDR2 SQIVND (reference sequence). The CDR3 DNA reads TGTGCCAGTAGCTCCGGGACAGAAGAGACCCAGTACTTC. Amino acid sequence: CASSSGTEETQYF.

Within the sample, this clone is medium-sized. The genes are TRBV3-1 (or the pseudogene TRBV3-2) and TRBJ2-1; 11 nucleotides line up with TRBD2. CDR3 length: 15 residues. Germline lookup yields CDR1 LGHDT and CDR2 YNNKEL (reference sequence). Trimming cost V 4 bases and J 13 bases; bases outside gene matches: 12. This chain's CDR3 is CASSLNTGTSGTQFF. The CDR3 bases are TGTGCCAGCAGCCTCAATACCGGGACTAGCGGAACCCAGTTCTTC.

The chain combines TRBV5-6 with TRBJ2-7, with D perhaps TRBD2 (6 bases). Trimming removed 2 bases from V and 1 base from J, with 13 bases in between. The CDR3 covers 15 residues. Germline V gene data show CDR1 as SGHDT and CDR2 as YYEEEE. This chain's CDR3 is CASSLKAGWSYEQYF. The CDR3 region has the DNA TGTGCCAGCAGCTTAAAGGCGGGATGGTCCTACGAGCAGTACTTC.

The rearrangement links TRBV12-3 or TRBV12-4 to TRBJ1-1, with TRBD1 matching 7 bases. V trimming: 7 bases; J trimming: 6 bases; junction bases outside the gene matches: 8. The CDR3 totals 13 residues. The CDR3 reads CASTAGTEAEAFF. CDR3 coding DNA: TGTGCCAGCACCGCCGGGACAGAGGCTGAAGCTTTCTTT.

The chain employs TRBV6-1 and TRBJ1-2; D is ambiguous. Deletions cut 1 base from V and 1 base from J, with 10 bases between. Germline assignment: CDR1 MNHNS and CDR2 SASEGT. There are 15 residues in the CDR3. Here the CDR3 reads CASSEGRRDNYGYTF. The CDR3 DNA is TGTGCCAGCAGTGAAGGGAGAAGGGATAACTATGGCTACACCTTC.

Here the CDR3 reads CAWTRGQLDEKLFF. The CDR3 nucleotides are TGTGCCTGGACGAGGGGGCAACTTGATGAAAAACTGTTTTTT. The rearrangement links TRBV30 to TRBJ1-4; 7 bases agree with TRBD1. Trimming took 4 bases from V and 6 from J; bases not matched to a gene: 8. The CDR3 covers 14 residues. Per the germline V gene, CDR1 is GTSNPN and CDR2 is SVGIG (reference sequence).

This sequence joins TRBV28 and TRBJ1-5; D ambiguous. Germline CDR1 reads MDHEN; CDR2 reads SYDVKM. The CDR3 sequence is 13 residues long. Deletions cut 6 bases from V and 0 bases from J, with 6 bases between. CDR3: CASRTYSNQPQHF. The CDR3 region has the DNA TGTGCCAGCAGGACTTATAGCAATCAGCCCCAGCATTTT.

The rearrangement uses TRBV30 and TRBJ1-5; no clear D gene. Trimming stripped 3 bases from V and 5 bases from J, with 8 bases between. The V gene's germline CDR1 is GTSNPN and CDR2 SVGIG (reference sequence). The length of the CDR3 is 12 residues. The CDR3 region is CAWSPVDQPQHF. CDR3 sequence (DNA): TGTGCCTGGAGCCCAGTAGATCAGCCCCAGCATTTT. Drawing the rest from reference TRBV30 and TRBJ1-5, the complete variable domain is SQTIHQWPATLVQPVGSPLSLECTVEGTSNPNLYWYRQAAGRGLQLLFYSVGIGQISSEVPQNLSASRPQDRQFILSSKKLLLSDSGFYLCAWSPVDQPQHFGDGTRLSIL.

The chain employs TRBV11-2 and TRBJ1-6, with 7 bases matching TRBD1. The germline gives CDR1 SGHAT, CDR2 FQNNGV. V shed 4 bases, J shed 7 bases, and the junction held 7 bases outside the gene matches. The CDR3 has 15 amino acids. The CDR3 DNA sequence: TGTGCCAGCAGCTCATCCGGACAGGAGAATTCACCCCTCCACTTT. Protein: CASSSSGQENSPLHF.

The chain is built from TRBV19 and TRBJ2-7; D gene unclear. The CDR3 spans 16 residues. Germline CDR1 LNHDA, CDR2 SQIVND (reference sequence). Trimming shortened V by 5 bases and J by 7 bases, and 24 bases separated the two germline ends. The CDR3 DNA sequence: TGTGCCAGTAGTTCCCCTGGCTGGGTAGATCCTACAGAGCAGTACTTC. This gives the protein CASSSPGWVDPTEQYF.

The chain recombines TRBV5-6 with TRBJ1-2; D remains ambiguous. The CDR3 covers 15 residues. Germline-derived CDR1 and CDR2 are SGHDT and YYEEEE. V lost 4 bases and J lost 2, with 15 bases in between. The CDR3 DNA sequence: TGTGCCAGCAGCGGGGAGGAAGAAATAAACTATGGCTACACCTTC. Translated, it gives CASSGEEEINYGYTF. The full variable domain, completed using reference TRBV5-6 and TRBJ1-2, is DAGVTQSPTHLIKTRGQQVTLRCSPKSGHDTVSWYQQALGQGPQFIFQYYEEEERQRGNFPDRFSGHQFPNYSSELNVNALLLGDSALYLCASSGEEEINYGYTFGSGTRLTVV.

The rearrangement uses TRBV7-2 and TRBJ1-3; possibly TRBD1 for D (5 bases). This CDR3 is built from 16 residues. Germline V gene sequence: CDR1 SGHTA, CDR2 FQGNSA. Trimming left V 5 bases short and J 4 bases short, with 18 bases between. The CDR3 DNA sequence: TGTGCCAGCAGCCATAGAGGGGAAATATCGGGAAACACCATATATTTT. Amino acids: CASSHRGEISGNTIYF.